This T cell receptor beta chain was retrieved from a study of blood T cell repertoires in COVID-19. This table comes from immunoSEQ multiplex PCR, and its TCRdb copy is limited to in-frame clones, with some not included. The table includes over 120,000 clones, 75% to 85% detected once. This CDR3 has 13 amino acids. Trimming stripped 6 bases from V and 7 bases from J, with 19 bases between. From germline, CDR1 is SQVTM and CDR2 ANQGSEA. The sequence derives from a woman in her seventies with COVID-19, enrolled during active disease. Sequencing was performed on peripheral blood. The J gene is TRBJ2-7, the V gene TRBV29-1; D is ambiguous. The CDR3 spells CSVSEPFMREQYF. As DNA, the CDR3 is TGCAGCGTATCCGAGCCATTTATGAGGGAGCAGTACTTC.